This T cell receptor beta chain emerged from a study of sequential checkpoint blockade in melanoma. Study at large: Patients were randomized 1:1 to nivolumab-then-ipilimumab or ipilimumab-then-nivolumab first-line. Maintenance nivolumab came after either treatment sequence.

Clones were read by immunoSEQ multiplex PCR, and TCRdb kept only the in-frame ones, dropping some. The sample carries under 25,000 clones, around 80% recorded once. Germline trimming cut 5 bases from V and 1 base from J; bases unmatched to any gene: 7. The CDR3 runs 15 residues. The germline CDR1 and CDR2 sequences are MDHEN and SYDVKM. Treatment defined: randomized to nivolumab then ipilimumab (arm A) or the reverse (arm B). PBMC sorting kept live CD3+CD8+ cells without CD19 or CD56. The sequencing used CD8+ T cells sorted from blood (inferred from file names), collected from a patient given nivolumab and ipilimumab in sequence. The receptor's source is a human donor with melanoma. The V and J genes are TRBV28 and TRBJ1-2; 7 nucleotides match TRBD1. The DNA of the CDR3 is TGTGCCAGCAGTCGGCCGGGACAGCTTAACTATGGCTACACCTTC. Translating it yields CASSRPGQLNYGYTF.